A single sample gave rise to the 29 T cell receptor beta chains below, sequenced in a study of shared clonotypes between healthy human individuals. Here immunoSEQ multiplex PCR was the method, and the copy in TCRdb shows in-frame clones only, minus some. The sample lists 2,500,000 or so clones; approximately 93% were seen once. Sequencing input: naive CD4+ T cells from PBMCs. Subset: CD45RA+ positively selected. The origin of the receptors is a man younger than 30 in good health. Some clones in this sample may be carry-over from other donors' samples.

V gene TRBV5-4 combines with J gene TRBJ1-3, with D possibly matching TRBD1 (6 bases). CDR1 is SGHNT and CDR2 is YYREEE in the germline V gene (reference sequence). V lost 4 bases and J lost 3, with 14 bases in between. The CDR3 is made up of 15 amino acids. This CDR3 is CASSPKDSHGNTIYF. The CDR3 region has the DNA TGTGCCAGCAGCCCGAAGGACAGTCATGGAAACACCATATATTTT.

This chain uses TRBV14 with TRBJ2-7, with D unresolved. CDR1 SGHDN and CDR2 FVKESK come from the germline V gene. Trimming took 2 bases from V and 5 from J, leaving 16 bases between them. CDR3 length: 15 amino acids. This CDR3 is CASSQRPGFFDEQYF. The CDR3, as DNA: TGTGCCAGCAGCCAACGGCCGGGTTTTTTCGACGAGCAGTACTTC.

About this clone itself: The sample holds other DNA sequences that translate to the same CDR3. The chain is built from TRBV2 and TRBJ2-2; 11 nucleotides match TRBD2. The CDR3 sequence is 15 residues long. Germline V gives CDR1 SNHLY, CDR2 FYNNEI. The V and J ends lost 3 bases and 5 bases, in that order; junction bases with no gene match: 2. The CDR3 DNA reads as TGTGCCAGCAGTGAGACTAGCGGGAATACCGGGGAGCTGTTTTTT. This codes for CASSETSGNTGELFF.

As for this clone: Other DNA sequences in this specimen translate into the identical CDR3. The gene calls are TRBV5-1 and TRBJ1-2; D is possibly TRBD1 (5 bases). Germline V gene data show CDR1 as SGHRS and CDR2 as YFSETQ. Between the trimmed V and J ends, which lost 4 bases and 4 bases, there was a span of 8 bases. The CDR3 is 12 amino acids. The CDR3 here is CASSPGTYGYTF. CDR3 bases: TGCGCCAGCAGCCCTGGGACCTATGGCTACACCTTC.

This rearrangement joins TRBV2 to TRBJ2-3, with 7 bases identical to TRBD2. Trimming removed 7 bases from V and 3 bases from J; junction bases left unmatched: 7. The CDR3 has 14 residues. Germline CDR1 is SNHLY and CDR2 is FYNNEI. The DNA for the CDR3 is TGTGCCAGCAATGGGAGGGCAGGGACAGATACGCAGTATTTT. Translation: CASNGRAGTDTQYF.

The V and J genes are TRBV5-1 and TRBJ2-5, with 12 positions matching TRBD2. CDR1 and CDR2 from the germline V gene are SGHRS and YFSETQ. The CDR3 has 17 residues. V gave up 7 bases and J gave up 4 bases; unmatched junction bases: 14. CDR3 region: CASSPAARLAGVETQYF. Written as DNA, the CDR3 is TGCGCCAGCTCCCCGGCGGCCCGACTAGCGGGGGTAGAGACCCAGTACTTC.

The V call is TRBV28, the J call TRBJ1-2, with 8 nucleotides matching TRBD1. V was clipped by 6 bases and J by 8 bases; unmatched bases: 11. Germline loops: CDR1 MDHEN, CDR2 SYDVKM. The CDR3 is made up of 14 amino acids. CDR3 protein: CASRRLQGARGYTF. DNA of the CDR3: TGTGCCAGCAGAAGACTTCAGGGGGCGCGGGGCTACACCTTC.

This chain connects TRBV5-4 to TRBJ2-2; possible D gene TRBD2, 5 bases. Germline V gene lookup returns CDR1 SGHNT and CDR2 YYREEE (reference sequence). The CDR3 is made up of 16 amino acids. Trimming pared 0 bases from V and 2 bases from J, leaving 11 bases between. The chain's CDR3 is CASSLGGLGNTGELFF. CDR3 bases: TGTGCCAGCAGCTTGGGAGGGTTAGGAAACACCGGGGAGCTGTTTTTT.

Comments on this clone: The sample contains more than one DNA sequence encoding this CDR3. This chain connects TRBV5-1 to TRBJ2-7; D not certain. The ends were cut back, 0 bases at V and 0 bases at J, with 7 bases in the middle. This CDR3 comprises 14 residues. Germline lookup yields CDR1 SGHRS and CDR2 YFSETQ. The DNA for the CDR3 is TGCGCCAGCAGCTTGGTGCCCGTCTCCTACGAGCAGTACTTC. Its translation: CASSLVPVSYEQYF.

In regard to this clone: Other DNA sequences in this sample translate to the same CDR3. The genes are TRBV7-2 and TRBJ2-3; tentative D call: TRBD1 (5 bases). CDR1 SGHTA and CDR2 FQGNSA come from the germline V gene. V lost 2 bases and J 2 bases, leaving 8 bases between the germline ends. The CDR3 is 14 residues long. The chain's CDR3 is CASSLQGSTDTQYF. For the CDR3, the DNA is TGTGCCAGCAGCTTACAGGGTTCCACAGATACGCAGTATTTT.

The chain recombines TRBV6-5 with TRBJ2-7; possible D gene TRBD2, 6 bases. Germline V lookup: CDR1 MNHEY, CDR2 SVGAGI. Trimming pared 10 bases from V and 0 bases from J, leaving 13 bases between. The CDR3 has 13 residues. The CDR3 nucleotides are TGTGCCACCTCCCGTAGCGGCTCCTACGAGCAGTACTTC. It translates to CATSRSGSYEQYF.

This chain's CDR3 is CASTEQGKVYEQYF. CDR3 in DNA: TGTGCCAGCACTGAGCAGGGAAAGGTTTACGAGCAGTACTTC. The chain couples TRBV7-8 to TRBJ2-7; weak D call: TRBD1 (5 bases). This CDR3 has 14 residues. Trimming took 7 bases from V and 4 from J, leaving 17 bases between them. Germline CDR1 is SGHVS and CDR2 is FQNEAQ. Drawing the rest from reference TRBV7-8 and TRBJ2-7, the complete variable domain is GAGVSQSPRYKVAKRGQDVALRCDPISGHVSLFWYQQALGQGPEFLTYFQNEAQLDKSGLPSDRFFAERPEGSVSTLKIQRTQQEDSAVYLCASTEQGKVYEQYFGPGTRLTVT.

CDR3 protein: CASRPGTVSYEQYF. The CDR3 DNA follows: TGTGCCAGCAGGCCCGGGACAGTCTCCTACGAGCAGTACTTC. The V call is TRBV6-6, the J call TRBJ2-7; 7 bases fit TRBD1. CDR3 size: 14 residues. The germline V gene has CDR1 MNHNY and CDR2 SVGAGI (reference sequence). Trimming at V came to 6 bases and at J to 0 bases, leaving 5 bases not matched to a gene.

The rearrangement joins TRBV14 to TRBJ1-1; D remains ambiguous. This CDR3 is 13 amino acids long. Between the trimmed V and J ends, which lost 5 bases and 1 base, there was a span of 8 bases. Germline V CDR1 and CDR2: SGHDN, FVKESK. CDR3 sequence reads: CASSSQTNTEAFF. DNA for the CDR3: TGTGCCAGCAGCTCCCAAACGAACACTGAAGCTTTCTTT.

The V call is TRBV7-3, the J call TRBJ2-3, with 14 bases that match TRBD2. Germline V CDR1 and CDR2: SGHTA, FQGTGA. The length of the CDR3 is 17 residues. V trimming: 2 bases; J trimming: 2 bases; junction bases outside the gene matches: 3. CDR3: CASSLRTSGRSTDTQYF. In DNA form, the CDR3 reads TGTGCCAGCAGCTTACGGACTAGCGGGAGGTCCACAGATACGCAGTATTTT.

This chain joins TRBV7-9 and TRBJ2-3; TRBD2 might be the D (6 bases). Trimming removed 5 bases at V and 3 bases at J, with 15 bases between. This CDR3 spans 15 amino acids. Germline loops: CDR1 SEHNR, CDR2 FQNEAQ (reference sequence). The CDR3 bases are TGTGCCAGCAGCCTCCCGGAGGGAGGAACAGATACGCAGTATTTT. This encodes CASSLPEGGTDTQYF.

The CDR3 loop is CASSLVGENEKLFF. CDR3 nucleotides: TGCGCCAGCAGCTTGGTAGGGGAAAATGAAAAACTGTTTTTT. The genes are TRBV5-1 and TRBJ1-4, with D perhaps matching TRBD1 (5 bases). The CDR3 loop spans 14 amino acids. Germline assignment: CDR1 SGHRS and CDR2 YFSETQ. Trimming shortened V by 0 bases and J by 5 bases, and 8 bases separated the two germline ends.

This rearrangement joins TRBV2 to TRBJ2-1, with TRBD1 matching 9 bases. Trimming cost V 5 bases and J 7 bases; bases outside gene matches: 9. The CDR3 covers 15 residues. The V gene's germline CDR1 is SNHLY and CDR2 FYNNEI. The CDR3 nucleotides are TGTGCCAGCAGTCCAATTCGACAGGGGGGTAATGAGCAGTTCTTC. It encodes CASSPIRQGGNEQFF.

This clone was detected only once. The V gene is TRBV5-4, the J gene TRBJ2-1; 7 bases match TRBD2. Germline lookup yields CDR1 SGHNT and CDR2 YYREEE (reference sequence). With 2 bases clipped from V and 6 bases from J, the junction kept 8 bases outside the gene matches. The CDR3 runs to 15 residues. Written as DNA, the CDR3 is TGTGCCAGCAGCTTCGCGTCTAGCGGAAGCAATGAGCAGTTCTTC. Translation gives CASSFASSGSNEQFF.

The chain has TRBV9 and TRBJ2-7, with D unclear. The V and J ends lost 4 bases and 0 bases respectively, with 11 bases between them. Germline assignment: CDR1 SGDLS and CDR2 YYNGEE. The CDR3 loop spans 14 amino acids. In DNA form, the CDR3 reads TGTGCCAGCAGCCCACGTTCCGCCTCCTACGAGCAGTACTTC. Translation: CASSPRSASYEQYF.

The chain uses TRBV7-9 and TRBJ2-5; no reliable D call. Trimming took off 3 bases at V and 0 bases at J, with 17 bases between the two ends. From germline, CDR1 is SEHNR and CDR2 FQNEAQ (reference sequence). The length of the CDR3 is 17 residues. CDR3 protein: CASSLVLWVRNQETQYF. The CDR3 region has the DNA TGTGCCAGCAGCTTGGTGTTGTGGGTAAGAAACCAAGAGACCCAGTACTTC.

In regard to this clone: Other DNA variants within this sample encode the same CDR3. The chain joins TRBV5-1 to TRBJ2-3; 15 bases map to TRBD2. The CDR3 totals 16 residues. After removal of 3 bases from V and 6 bases from J, the junction contained 5 bases not matched to a gene. Per the germline V gene, CDR1 is SGHRS and CDR2 is YFSETQ. This CDR3 is CASSSGLAGGPDTQYF. In DNA form, the CDR3 reads TGCGCCAGCAGCTCCGGACTAGCGGGAGGGCCGGATACGCAGTATTTT.

The CDR3 protein is CASTQQGANTEAFF. CDR3 in DNA: TGTGCCAGCACTCAACAGGGGGCGAACACTGAAGCTTTCTTT. This sequence joins TRBV6-5 and TRBJ1-1, with 9 positions matching TRBD1. CDR3 size: 14 residues. V trimming: 7 bases; J trimming: 1 base; junction bases outside the gene matches: 4. CDR1 and CDR2 (germline): MNHEY, SVGAGI.

The chain recombines TRBV7-3 with TRBJ2-7; TRBD1 matches 8 bases. V shed 2 bases and J 3 bases; nucleotides not matched to a gene: 6. CDR3 length: 15 amino acids. Germline V lookup: CDR1 SGHTA, CDR2 FQGTGA. The CDR3 nucleotides read TGTGCCAGCAGCTTAGCGGCAGGGGGCTTCTACGAGCAGTACTTC. Translation gives CASSLAAGGFYEQYF.

V and J are TRBV6-1 and TRBJ2-1; D remains unclear. This CDR3 is 15 amino acids long. The germline V and J ends were trimmed by 4 bases and 8 bases, with 18 bases remaining between them. Germline lookup yields CDR1 MNHNS and CDR2 SASEGT. CDR3 protein: CASSGWTNPSDEQFF. The DNA of the CDR3 is TGTGCCAGCAGTGGTTGGACGAATCCAAGCGATGAGCAGTTCTTC.

Concerning this clone: This sample includes further DNA sequences coding for the same CDR3. DNA for the CDR3: TGTGCCAGCAGCCAGGGATTAGCGGGTACAGATACGCAGTATTTT. Amino acid sequence: CASSQGLAGTDTQYF. The genes are TRBV11-3 and TRBJ2-3, with 7 bases identical to TRBD2. CDR1 and CDR2 (germline): SGHNT, YENEEA. CDR3 length: 15 residues. V gave up 5 bases and J gave up 3 bases; unmatched junction bases: 8. Using reference TRBV11-3 and TRBJ2-3 for the parts outside the CDR3, the full variable domain is EAGVVQSPRYKIIEKKQPVAFWCNPISGHNTLYWYLQNLGQGPELLIRYENEEAVDDSQLPKDRFSAERLKGVDSTLKIQPAELGDSAVYLCASSQGLAGTDTQYFGPGTRLTVL.

For this clone: This sample includes further DNA sequences coding for the same CDR3. V is TRBV20-1 and J is TRBJ2-1; the D gene is possibly TRBD2 (6 bases). This CDR3 region has 11 residues. Germline V gene data show CDR1 as DFQATT and CDR2 as SNEGSKA (reference sequence). V lost 3 bases and J lost 7, with 7 bases in between. CDR3 protein: CSASGRNEQFF. The CDR3 DNA sequence: TGCAGTGCTAGCGGGAGAAATGAGCAGTTCTTC.

The V and J genes are TRBV4-1 and TRBJ1-3; TRBD1 matches at 7 bases. Germline V lookup: CDR1 MGHRA, CDR2 YSYEKL. Trimming took 1 base from V and 0 from J; bases not matched to a gene: 9. There are 18 residues in the CDR3. Here the CDR3 DNA reads TGCGCCAGCAGCCAAGTACGGGACAGAACCCCCTCTGGAAACACCATATATTTT. Its protein product is CASSQVRDRTPSGNTIYF.

J is TRBJ2-7 and V is TRBV6-5, with 9 bases aligning to TRBD1. The trim removed 10 bases at V and 3 bases at J, leaving 13 bases unmatched. CDR1 is MNHEY and CDR2 is SVGAGI in the germline V gene. The CDR3 contains 15 residues. The CDR3 DNA reads as TGTGCCACGGCGGGCCCGGACAGGGGAATCTACGAGCAGTACTTC. Translation: CATAGPDRGIYEQYF.